This T cell receptor (beta chain) is from a study of Graves' ophthalmopathy and Graves' hyperthyroidism. CDR3 size: 12 residues. From germline, CDR1 is SNHLY and CDR2 FYNNEI. V lost 5 bases to trimming and J lost 2 bases, with 6 bases between them. At least ten counts were recorded for this clonotype. As yet, its antigen is unknown. Amplification of the TCR beta CDR3 regions used RNA transcripts (as template). HTBI primers were used in a first-round RT-PCR, which preceded a second-round multiplex PCR. TCRdb re-called the multiplex PCR reads with MiXCR, one entry per CDR3 protein. The sample yields approximately 410,000 distinct CDR3 sequences, 15% seen once. Whole-study findings and limits: A roughly 80% specificity and 87.88% sensitivity were achieved by a 13-signature model that separated ophthalmopathy from stable hyperthyroidism.

V gene TRBV2 combines with J gene TRBJ1-2; unclear D gene. The source material was peripheral blood. The clonotype was recovered from a young woman with stable Graves' hyperthyroidism. The CDR3 region is CASSRENYGYTF. In DNA form, the CDR3 reads TGTGCCAGCAGTAGAGAAAACTATGGCTACACCTTC.